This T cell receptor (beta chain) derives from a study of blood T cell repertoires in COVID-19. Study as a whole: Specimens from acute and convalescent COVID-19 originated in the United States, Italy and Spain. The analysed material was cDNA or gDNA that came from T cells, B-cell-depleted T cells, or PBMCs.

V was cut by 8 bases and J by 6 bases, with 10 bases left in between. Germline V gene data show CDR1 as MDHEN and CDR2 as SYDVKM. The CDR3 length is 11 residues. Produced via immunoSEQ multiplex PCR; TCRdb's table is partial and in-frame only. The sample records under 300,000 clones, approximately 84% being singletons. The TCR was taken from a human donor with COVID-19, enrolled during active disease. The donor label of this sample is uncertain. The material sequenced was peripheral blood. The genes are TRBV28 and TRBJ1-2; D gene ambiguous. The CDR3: CASGPPHGYTF. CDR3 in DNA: TGTGCCAGCGGCCCCCCCCATGGCTACACCTTC.